The sample holds a few counts of the clone carrying this T cell receptor beta chain. The antigen is undetermined. TCRdb re-called the reads through MiXCR, storing one row per CDR3 protein. This table holds around 100,000 distinct CDR3 sequences, more than 20% found once. The sample originates from a study of T cell repertoires in cytomegalovirus infection. In the study overall: Both CMV infection and a matching HLA type were indicated by public TCR beta signatures. Study findings and constraints: Summed frequency of shared TCR beta families picked out CMV carriers who also had the relevant HLA. What dominated the ex vivo response were HLA-C-restricted CMV-specific TCR beta clonotypes.

The V gene end was trimmed by 5 bases and the J gene end by 0 bases; junction bases not matched to a gene: 18. The CDR3 runs 20 residues. From germline, CDR1 is MNHEY and CDR2 SVGEGT. The chain links TRBV6-2 or TRBV6-3 to TRBJ2-2; 7 bases are a match to TRBD2. The sample taken for sequencing was CD8+ T cells from PBMCs. The sequence derives from a human donor in good health (CMV status not recorded). Some clones in this sample may be carry-over from other donors' samples. CDR3 protein: CASSPLGDYTTYTNTGELFF. In nucleotides, the CDR3 is TGTGCCAGCAGTCCTCTTGGGGACTACACAACCTATACGAACACCGGGGAGCTGTTTTTT.